The clone carrying this T cell receptor (beta chain) was detected once. Using immunoSEQ multiplex PCR, the repertoire was profiled, and TCRdb retains in-frame clones only, with some absent. The sample has just over 300,000 clones; about nine tenths are singletons. The data derive from a study of blood T cell repertoires in COVID-19. In the study overall: The United States, Italy and Spain supplied acute and convalescent COVID-19 samples.

The receptor was isolated from a woman in her twenties or thirties with COVID-19, enrolled during active disease. The sequencing sample was made of peripheral blood.

CDR3 protein: CASSLDRWGGNTEAFF. The CDR3 region has the DNA TGTGCCAGCAGCTTAGATAGGTGGGGGGGGAACACTGAAGCTTTCTTT. The chain is built from TRBV11-3 and TRBJ1-1; D is possibly TRBD1 (5 bases). Germline CDR1 SGHNT, CDR2 YENEEA. This CDR3 contains 16 residues. V lost 0 bases to trimming and J lost 1 base, with 12 bases between them.